Presented here are 21 T cell receptor beta chains from one specimen sequenced in a study of Graves' ophthalmopathy and Graves' hyperthyroidism. Amplification of the TCR beta CDR3 regions used RNA transcripts (as template). First-round RT-PCR used HTBI primers; second-round multiplex PCR followed. One entry per CDR3 protein, called by TCRdb with MiXCR from the multiplex PCR reads. The sample consists of 400,000 to 450,000 distinct CDR3 sequences, over 20% of them appearing once. The sequenced sample consisted of peripheral blood. These receptors all stem from a young woman with stable Graves' hyperthyroidism.

The CDR3 region has the DNA TGTGCCAGCAGCTTAGAAATATCCCCGGGACAGCTGTTCTACGAGCAGTACTTC. As protein: CASSLEISPGQLFYEQYF. The V and J genes are TRBV11-2 and TRBJ2-7; 7 bases map to TRBD1. The CDR3 runs to 18 residues. CDR1 and CDR2 (germline): SGHAT, FQNNGV. The V gene end was trimmed by 0 bases and the J gene end by 3 bases; junction bases not matched to a gene: 14.

The sample holds many counts of this clonotype. The J gene is TRBJ2-7, the V gene TRBV29-1; 7 positions match TRBD2. The ends lost 2 bases at V and 3 bases at J; junction bases unmatched: 13. This CDR3 is built from 16 residues. Per germline, CDR1 SQVTM and CDR2 ANQGSEA. The CDR3 nucleotides are TGCAGCGTTGAATGGAATGGGAGCGGGAAACTCTACGAGCAGTACTTC. Residues: CSVEWNGSGKLYEQYF.

In this sample, this clonotype turned up many times. The chain links TRBV19 to TRBJ1-5; 10 nucleotides match TRBD1. Germline assignment: CDR1 LNHDA and CDR2 SQIVND (reference sequence). CDR3 size: 14 residues. Trimming at V came to 5 bases and at J to 6 bases, leaving 4 bases not matched to a gene. The CDR3 loop reads CASSGRQGAQPQHF. CDR3 DNA: TGTGCCAGTAGTGGTCGACAGGGGGCTCAGCCCCAGCATTTT.

Comments on this clonotype: This may come from a read error, since a much larger clone is one base off. V gene TRBV6-5 combines with J gene TRBJ2-5; 7 nucleotides line up with TRBD2. The CDR3 is made up of 13 amino acids. The germline V gene encodes CDR1 MNHEY and CDR2 SVGAGI. The CDR3 is CASSYPSGKTRYF. The CDR3 bases are TGTGCCAGCAGTTACCCCAGCGGGAAGACCCGGTACTTC.

The CDR3 coding sequence is TGTGCCAGCAGCCTCGACAGTGATGGCTACACCTTC. It codes for CASSLDSDGYTF. This rearrangement joins TRBV5-3 to TRBJ1-2; the D gene is possibly TRBD1 (5 bases). TRBV5-3 is an ORF, and what it does is uncertain. The V and J ends lost 8 bases and 6 bases respectively, with 14 bases between them. This CDR3 is 12 amino acids long.

The V and J genes are TRBV20-1 and TRBJ2-2, with 7 nucleotides matching TRBD2. The CDR3 length is 15 residues. Germline lookup yields CDR1 DFQATT and CDR2 SNEGSKA (reference sequence). Germline trimming cut 0 bases from V and 6 bases from J; bases unmatched to any gene: 7. The CDR3 coding sequence is TGCAGTGCTAGAGACGGGAGGAGGGACCCCGGGGAGCTGTTTTTT. Translated: CSARDGRRDPGELFF.

The chain employs TRBV29-1 and TRBJ2-7, with D tentatively TRBD1 or TRBD2 (5 bases each). This CDR3 is 12 amino acids long. Germline values: CDR1 SQVTM, CDR2 ANQGSEA. V shed 2 bases and J shed 3 bases, with 8 bases lying between them. CDR3 amino acids: CSVERGDYEQYF. CDR3 coding DNA: TGCAGCGTTGAAAGGGGAGACTACGAGCAGTACTTC.

V is TRBV6-1 and J is TRBJ2-5, with D possibly being TRBD1 or TRBD2 (5 bases each). V shed 5 bases and J shed 4 bases, with 14 bases lying between them. This CDR3 region has 14 residues. The germline V gene encodes CDR1 MNHNS and CDR2 SASEGT. Here the CDR3 DNA reads TGTGCCAGCAGTCCCCTCGGGGCATCAGAGACCCAGTACTTC. Its protein product is CASSPLGASETQYF.

This clonotype was seen ten or more times. J is TRBJ2-5 and V is TRBV11-2, with 15 bases that match TRBD2. CDR1 SGHAT and CDR2 FQNNGV come from the germline V gene. The CDR3 has 17 residues. The V gene end was trimmed by 5 bases and the J gene end by 4 bases; junction bases not matched to a gene: 8. This chain's CDR3 is CASSRRTSGRAAETQYF. CDR3 bases: TGTGCCAGCAGCCGGCGGACTAGCGGGAGGGCCGCAGAGACCCAGTACTTC.

The chain is built from TRBV11-1 and TRBJ1-5; a possible D gene is TRBD1 (6 bases). V was clipped by 0 bases and J by 0 bases, with 12 bases between them. CDR1 is SGHAT, CDR2 FQDESV, per germline (reference sequence). This CDR3 comprises 17 residues. The CDR3 here is CASSLAMDSYSNQPQHF. The CDR3 nucleotides are TGTGCCAGCAGCTTAGCAATGGACAGTTATAGCAATCAGCCCCAGCATTTT.

This clonotype was seen repeatedly, ten times or more. The rearrangement links TRBV20-1 to TRBJ1-5; no firm D call. Germline CDR1 and CDR2: DFQATT and SNEGSKA (reference sequence). The CDR3 is made up of 15 amino acids. V was clipped by 6 bases and J by 2 bases, with 17 bases between them. Written as DNA, the CDR3 is TGCAGTGCCGTTATGCGCCCCACGGGCAATCAGCCCCAGCATTTT. Amino acids: CSAVMRPTGNQPQHF.

This clonotype was observed many times. A read error may account for a junction end that differs from germline. The chain joins TRBV11-2 to TRBJ2-4; maybe TRBD2 (5 bases). The CDR3 sequence is 15 residues long. Germline CDR1 reads SGHAT; CDR2 reads FQNNGV. The CDR3, as DNA: TGTGCCAGCAGCAACGCAGGAAGTCGGGGAAACATTAAGTACTTC. Translating it yields CASSNAGSRGNIKYF. Full variable domain (rest looked up from reference TRBV11-2 and TRBJ2-4): EAGVAQSPRYKIIEKRQSVAFWCNPISGHATLYWYQQILGQGPKLLIQFQNNGVVDDSQLPKDRFSAERLKGVDSTLKIQPAKLEDSAVYLCASSNAGSRGNIKYFGAGTRLSVL.

Of note for this clonotype: A single base separates this from a much larger clone, so it may be a read error. V and J are TRBV6-2 or TRBV6-3 and TRBJ1-6, with D perhaps matching TRBD1 (5 bases). Germline-derived CDR1 and CDR2 are MNHEY and SVGEGT. This CDR3 region has 17 residues. This CDR3 is CVSTQVGDSSYNSPLHF. DNA for the CDR3: TGTGTCAGCACACAGGTGGGGGACTCCTCCTATAATTCACCCCTCCACTTT.

The chain carries TRBV20-1 and TRBJ1-1; TRBD1 matches 7 bases. This CDR3 spans 15 amino acids. The V gene end was trimmed by 3 bases and the J gene end by 2 bases; junction bases not matched to a gene: 9. The germline V gene has CDR1 DFQATT and CDR2 SNEGSKA (reference sequence). The CDR3 region has the DNA TGCAGTGCTAGGGAAGGGGGCGCCGGTAACACTGAAGCTTTCTTT. Its protein is CSAREGGAGNTEAFF.

The V call is TRBV6-2 or TRBV6-3, the J call TRBJ2-2; D is possibly TRBD1 (5 bases). The germline V gene has CDR1 MNHEY and CDR2 SVGEGT. V gave up 6 bases and J gave up 7 bases, with 15 bases separating them. This CDR3 comprises 14 residues. The CDR3, as DNA: TGTGCCAGCAGCCCTGCCAGGGTTGACGGGGAGCTGTTTTTT. Translating it yields CASSPARVDGELFF.

This clonotype was recorded at least ten times. The V and J genes are TRBV6-5 and TRBJ2-7; D may match TRBD1 or TRBD2 (5 bases each). Per germline, CDR1 MNHEY and CDR2 SVGAGI. Trimming took 2 bases from V and 2 from J, leaving 13 bases between them. The CDR3 is 15 amino acids. CDR3 residues: CASSYRGRAAYEQYF. CDR3 nucleotides: TGTGCCAGCAGTTACCGGGGCAGGGCCGCCTACGAGCAGTACTTC.

This clonotype came up many times. An end of the junction does not agree with germline; a read error may underlie this. This sequence joins TRBV12-3 or TRBV12-4 and TRBJ2-4; D is perhaps TRBD1 (8 bases). CDR3 length equals 14 residues. In DNA, the CDR3 is TGTGCCAGCAGAGGGACAGGCGGGGGAAACATTAAGTACTTC. Its translation is CASRGTGGGNIKYF.

The table lists this clonotype with a few counts. This chain joins TRBV18 and TRBJ2-1; the match to TRBD2 covers 8 bases. The CDR3 extends over 16 amino acids. Trimming removed 3 bases from V and 1 base from J; junction bases left unmatched: 5. Per the germline V gene, CDR1 is KGHSH and CDR2 is LQKENI. The CDR3 sequence: CASSPRAGESYNEQFF. The CDR3 coding sequence is TGTGCCAGCTCACCGCGAGCGGGAGAGTCCTACAATGAGCAGTTCTTC.

In its sample, this clonotype was seen many times. The chain couples TRBV18 to TRBJ2-7, with 10 nucleotides matching TRBD2. The V segment lost 0 bases and the J segment 3 bases; nucleotides outside the gene matches: 5. The CDR3 totals 16 residues. Per the germline V gene, CDR1 is KGHSH and CDR2 is LQKENI. The CDR3 sequence: CASSPPLAGVGYEQYF. CDR3 nucleotides: TGTGCCAGCTCACCACCCCTAGCGGGAGTCGGCTACGAGCAGTACTTC.

This clonotype was detected ten times or more. CDR3 protein: CSARDERAGNSPLHF. CDR3 nucleotide sequence: TGCAGTGCTAGAGATGAGAGGGCGGGTAATTCACCCCTCCACTTT. This chain joins TRBV20-1 and TRBJ1-6; unclear D gene. Germline CDR1 reads DFQATT; CDR2 reads SNEGSKA (reference sequence). This CDR3 spans 15 amino acids. Trimming took 0 bases from V and 6 from J, leaving 12 bases between them.

This clonotype was seen repeatedly, ten times or more. The chain carries TRBV6-1 and TRBJ2-7; perhaps TRBD2 as D (5 bases). The V and J ends lost 6 bases and 0 bases respectively, with 18 bases between them. This CDR3 is built from 16 residues. Germline CDR1 and CDR2: MNHNS and SASEGT. CDR3 sequence (DNA): TGTGCCAGCAGCCCTAGACTGGAAGGGAGCTCCTACGAGCAGTACTTC. This codes for CASSPRLEGSSYEQYF.